This T cell receptor (beta chain) emerged from a study of shared clonotypes between healthy human individuals. The study's findings and limits: Non-shared clonotypes had lower generation probabilities than clonotypes shared by all four sorted-subset donors. As a rule, naive subsets had a larger estimated richness than memory subsets.

Libraries were prepared by immunoSEQ multiplex PCR; TCRdb keeps only in-frame clonotypes and omits some of them. The sample yields over 1.4 million clones, around 97% seen once. As for this clone: Its specificity is unknown.

Sequenced sample: naive CD4+ T cells sorted from blood. Subset described: CD45RA+ positively selected. This TCR was sampled from a man aged 25 to 40 in good health.

In nucleotides, the CDR3 is TGTGCCAGCAGCGATAGCGGGGGGAGGGACGAGCAGTACTTC. This gives the protein CASSDSGGRDEQYF. The chain links TRBV7-2 to TRBJ2-7; 10 bases agree with TRBD2. The CDR3 consists of 14 residues. The germline gives CDR1 SGHTA, CDR2 FQGNSA. V dropped 5 bases and J dropped 5; count of bases not matched to a gene: 6. Supplemented by reference TRBV7-2 and TRBJ2-7, the full variable domain reads GAGVSQSPSNKVTEKGKDVELRCDPISGHTALYWYRQSLGQGLEFLIYFQGNSAPDKSGLPSDRFSAERTGGSVSTLTIQRTQQEDSAVYLCASSDSGGRDEQYFGPGTRLTVT.